This entry lists 24 T cell receptor beta chains sequenced from one sample in a study of T cells in Graves' hyperthyroidism and ophthalmopathy. The source material, RNA transcripts, was used to amplify TCR beta CDR3 regions. Primed by the HTBI set, a first-round RT-PCR was run on the TCR CDR3. TCRdb passed the multiplex PCR reads through MiXCR, listing each CDR3 protein once. The data contain roughly 280,000 distinct CDR3 sequences, 22% of them seen just once; the ten biggest clones take up 50% to 75%. The sample was blood. These receptors originate from a man between 25 and 39 years old with Graves' ophthalmopathy.

V is TRBV6-1 and J is TRBJ2-3; a possible D gene is TRBD1 (6 bases). Germline V gives CDR1 MNHNS, CDR2 SASEGT. Trimming cost V 6 bases and J 3 bases, with 7 bases left between them. The CDR3 spans 12 residues. CDR3 in amino acids: CASRGGTDTQYF. The CDR3 region has the DNA TGTGCCAGCAGAGGGGGAACAGATACGCAGTATTTT.

The rearrangement uses TRBV20-1 and TRBJ2-1; D gene uncertain. Germline values: CDR1 DFQATT, CDR2 SNEGSKA (reference sequence). V was shortened by 4 bases and J by 5 bases, with 12 bases between the two germline ends. The CDR3 covers 13 residues. For the CDR3, the DNA is TGCAGTGCTACCGGAAAACTAAACAATGAGCAGTTCTTC. This encodes CSATGKLNNEQFF.

Turning to this clonotype: One end of the junction varies from germline; a read error may be responsible. The chain is built from TRBV5-1 and TRBJ2-7, with D unresolved. From germline, CDR1 is SGHRS and CDR2 YFSETQ. The CDR3 is 13 residues long. The CDR3 loop reads CASSLGHPYEQHF. Written as DNA, the CDR3 is TGCGCCAGCAGCTTGGGACACCCCTACGAGCAGCACTTC.

On this clonotype: The junction differs from germline at one of its ends, possibly a read error. The chain is built from TRBV20-1 and TRBJ2-7, with a weak D call TRBD2 (5 bases). This CDR3 is 12 amino acids long. Germline CDR1 is DFQATT and CDR2 is SNEGSKA (reference sequence). CDR3 in DNA: TGCGGTGCTAGGGTAAAAGAGGGTGGGCAGTACTTC. It yields the protein CGARVKEGGQYF.

This chain joins TRBV28 and TRBJ2-7; D remains ambiguous. V was pared by 6 bases and J by 4 bases, with 16 bases between. The CDR3 covers 14 residues. Germline CDR1 is MDHEN and CDR2 is SYDVKM. The DNA of the CDR3 is TGTGCCAGCAGCCTCGGGCAGTCAGGATACGAGCAGTACTTC. Its translation is CASSLGQSGYEQYF.

The chain joins TRBV29-1 to TRBJ2-1; TRBD2 is a possible D gene (6 bases). The length of the CDR3 is 11 residues. Trimming took off 5 bases at V and 10 bases at J, with 12 bases between the two ends. Germline V gene lookup returns CDR1 SQVTM and CDR2 ANQGSEA. Here the CDR3 DNA reads TGCAGCGTTAGAAGGGAGGCAGAGCAGTTCTTC. Translated, it gives CSVRREAEQFF.

This clonotype has a handful of counts. The J gene is TRBJ2-5, the V gene TRBV20-1; D might be TRBD2 (6 bases). The CDR3 contains 12 residues. Germline V lookup: CDR1 DFQATT, CDR2 SNEGSKA (reference sequence). V shed 5 bases and J shed 5 bases, with 12 bases lying between them. This CDR3 reads CSAASGSETQYF. The CDR3 DNA is TGCAGTGCTGCAAGCGGGTCTGAGACCCAGTACTTC.

The chain carries TRBV30 and TRBJ1-2; 8 bases align to TRBD1. The junction had 14 bases not matched to a gene; V was cut back by 2 bases and J by 6 bases. The CDR3 consists of 16 residues. Looked up from germline, CDR1 is GTSNPN and CDR2 is SVGIG (reference sequence). CDR3 protein: CAWSRLTGGELDGYTF. DNA for the CDR3: TGTGCCTGGAGTCGACTTACAGGGGGGGAACTAGATGGCTACACCTTC. The whole variable domain, filled in from reference TRBV30 and TRBJ1-2, reads SQTIHQWPATLVQPVGSPLSLECTVEGTSNPNLYWYRQAAGRGLQLLFYSVGIGQISSEVPQNLSASRPQDRQFILSSKKLLLSDSGFYLCAWSRLTGGELDGYTFGSGTRLTVV.

As regards this clonotype: A read error may produce the germline difference seen at one junction end. The chain combines TRBV5-1 with TRBJ2-5, with a possible D match to TRBD2 (5 bases). The CDR3 spans 12 residues. The germline V gene encodes CDR1 SGHRS and CDR2 YFSETQ. The CDR3 loop reads CASRLGEGTQYF. The CDR3 bases are TGCGCCAGCAGGTTGGGAGAGGGGACCCAGTACTTC. The entire variable domain, with the rest obtained from reference TRBV5-1 and TRBJ2-5, is as follows: KAGVTQTPRYLIKTRGQQVTLSCSPISGHRSVSWYQQTPGQGLQFLFEYFSETQRNKGNFPGRFSGRQFSNSRSEMNVSTLELGDSALYLCASRLGEGTQYFGPGTRLLVL.

This clonotype was seen a handful of times. This may be a read error, as it is one base from a much larger clone. The V and J genes are TRBV2 and TRBJ1-5; D gene ambiguous. This CDR3 region has 13 residues. V was cut by 5 bases and J by 0 bases, with 5 bases left in between. Germline CDR1 and CDR2: SNHLY and FYNNEI. CDR3 sequence: CASSLDSNQPQHF. CDR3 sequence (DNA): TGTGCCAGCAGTCTGGATAGCAATCAGCCCCAGCATTTT.

This clonotype was seen many times. The genes are TRBV29-1 and TRBJ2-3; 10 bases are a match to TRBD2. Unmatched junction bases numbered 15, after V lost 8 bases and J lost 4 bases. There are 16 residues in the CDR3. Per germline, CDR1 SQVTM and CDR2 ANQGSEA. CDR3 nucleotide sequence: TGCAGCACACCTGGGGGTCTACTAGCGGGATCAGATACGCAGTATTTT. This encodes CSTPGGLLAGSDTQYF.

This clonotype was seen a few times. The CDR3 protein is CATSDSGLQNTGELFF. CDR3 bases: TGTGCCACCAGTGATTCGGGACTTCAGAACACCGGGGAGCTGTTTTTT. This chain uses TRBV24-1 with TRBJ2-2; D possibly corresponds to TRBD2 (6 bases). CDR1 is KGHDR, CDR2 SFDVKD, per germline. This CDR3 spans 16 amino acids. With 2 bases removed from V and 1 base from J, the gap between germline ends came to 10 bases.

This clonotype was picked up many times. This chain links TRBV27 with TRBJ2-7, with 10 bases aligning to TRBD1. V was pared by 5 bases and J by 1 base, with 2 bases of the junction left unmatched. This CDR3 has 14 residues. Germline assignment: CDR1 MNHEY and CDR2 SMNVEV (reference sequence). CDR3: CASSRQGASYEQYF. The CDR3 nucleotides are TGTGCCAGCAGTCGACAGGGGGCGTCCTACGAGCAGTACTTC.

At least ten counts were recorded for this clonotype. The chain uses TRBV11-3 and TRBJ2-2; 12 bases are a match to TRBD2. Losses at the gene ends were 5 bases for V and 7 bases for J; bases not matched to a gene: 11. CDR1 SGHNT and CDR2 YENEEA come from the germline V gene. The CDR3 is made up of 17 amino acids. In DNA form, the CDR3 reads TGTGCCAGCAGCCCGCGACTAGCGGGAGTCGGTATCGGGGAGCTGTTTTTT. It yields the protein CASSPRLAGVGIGELFF.

The V call is TRBV5-1, the J call TRBJ2-5; D uncertain. Trimming removed 1 base at V and 1 base at J, with 11 bases between. Germline CDR1 is SGHRS and CDR2 is YFSETQ. This CDR3 region has 15 residues. Here the CDR3 DNA reads TGCGCCAGCAGCTTGCAAAGGTCATCCCAAGAGACCCAGTACTTC. Translating it yields CASSLQRSSQETQYF.

The table lists this clonotype with a few counts. The V gene is TRBV20-1, the J gene TRBJ2-3, with D possibly TRBD2 on 6 matching bases. Germline-derived CDR1 and CDR2 are DFQATT and SNEGSKA (reference sequence). The CDR3 spans 12 residues. V lost 7 bases, J lost 5 bases, and 13 bases lay in between. The CDR3 coding sequence is TGCAGTGGGGGGGAGCCGGGAGATACGCAGTATTTT. Translating gives CSGGEPGDTQYF.

The chain couples TRBV5-6 to TRBJ1-3; 10 bases map to TRBD1. V lost 2 bases, J lost 3 bases, and 5 bases stayed unmatched. The CDR3 spans 16 residues. CDR1 is SGHDT, CDR2 YYEEEE, per germline. The CDR3 region has the DNA TGTGCCAGCAGCTTTGGGACAGGGGCTATTGGAAACACCATATATTTT. It is translated as CASSFGTGAIGNTIYF.

This clonotype was observed many times. This chain links TRBV11-2 with TRBJ1-1; 7 bases fit TRBD1. The trim removed 5 bases at V and 5 bases at J, leaving 8 bases unmatched. Per germline, CDR1 SGHAT and CDR2 FQNNGV. The CDR3 contains 14 residues. The CDR3 reads CASSPRTGGTEAFF. CDR3 nucleotides: TGTGCCAGCAGCCCACGGACAGGAGGGACTGAAGCTTTCTTT.

The gene calls are TRBV2 and TRBJ2-7, with D perhaps TRBD2 (6 bases). V was trimmed by 7 bases and J by 0 bases, leaving 16 bases between them. There are 15 residues in the CDR3. CDR1 and CDR2 from the germline V gene are SNHLY and FYNNEI. CDR3 sequence (DNA): TGTGCCAGCAAATCTATTACGGGAGCCTCCTACGAGCAGTACTTC. This codes for CASKSITGASYEQYF.

There are many counts of this clonotype. The CDR3 protein is CSARDFTEAFF. DNA for the CDR3: TGCAGTGCTAGAGATTTCACTGAAGCTTTCTTT. This chain joins TRBV20-1 and TRBJ1-1, with D hard to call. The CDR3 sequence is 11 residues long. Per the germline V gene, CDR1 is DFQATT and CDR2 is SNEGSKA (reference sequence). Trimming cost V 0 bases and J 4 bases, with 3 bases left between them.

The chain has TRBV19 and TRBJ2-1; TRBD2 agrees at 13 bases. The V gene's germline CDR1 is LNHDA and CDR2 SQIVND (reference sequence). The CDR3 has 19 residues. Unmatched junction bases numbered 18, after V lost 3 bases and J lost 10 bases. As DNA, the CDR3 is TGTGCCAGTAGTATCTCAAGCTTCTCTACTAGCGGGAGGGCCTTCGAGCAGTTCTTC. Its protein is CASSISSFSTSGRAFEQFF.

This clonotype was seen many times. The CDR3: CAWSGTGTGYGYTF. CDR3 nucleotides: TGTGCCTGGAGTGGGACAGGGACGGGGTATGGCTACACCTTC. The V gene is TRBV30, the J gene TRBJ1-2; TRBD1 matches at 8 bases. V lost 1 base and J lost 5; bases outside the gene matches: 6. Per germline, CDR1 GTSNPN and CDR2 SVGIG (reference sequence). The CDR3 is made up of 14 amino acids.

This chain uses TRBV7-3 with TRBJ2-5, with 13 nucleotides matching TRBD2. With 5 bases clipped from V and 2 bases from J, the junction kept 5 bases outside the gene matches. The CDR3 covers 16 residues. The germline V gene encodes CDR1 SGHTA and CDR2 FQGTGA. CDR3 bases: TGTGCCAGCAGCAAGGGACTAGCGGGATGGCAAGAGACCCAGTACTTC. Amino acids: CASSKGLAGWQETQYF.

This clonotype has at least ten counts. The gene calls are TRBV11-3 and TRBJ2-5; D not resolved. This CDR3 spans 14 amino acids. The V gene's germline CDR1 is SGHNT and CDR2 YENEEA. V dropped 5 bases and J dropped 0 bases, with 10 bases sitting between them. The CDR3 DNA reads TGTGCCAGCAGCATCCGACTCAACCAAGAGACCCAGTACTTC. It is translated as CASSIRLNQETQYF.